This T cell receptor beta chain stems from a study of blood T cell repertoires in COVID-19. Measured with immunoSEQ multiplex PCR; TCRdb has only the in-frame clones, and not every one. The top ten hold more than 1% of the sample, which has roughly 250,000 clones, approximately 88% seen once. This CDR3 is built from 16 residues. Per the germline V gene, CDR1 is LGHDT and CDR2 is YNNKEL (reference sequence). The V end was cut by 5 bases, the J end by 2 bases, with 17 bases between. Sequencing input: PBMCs or T cells enriched from blood (not recorded which). The TCR was taken from a woman in her 40s with acute COVID-19. The chain is built from TRBV3-1 (or the pseudogene TRBV3-2) and TRBJ2-3, with D possibly TRBD1 on 6 matching bases. CDR3: CASSKNRDTITDTQYF. The CDR3 DNA sequence: TGTGCCAGCAGCAAAAACCGGGACACGATCACAGATACGCAGTATTTT.